A selection of T cell receptor beta chains follows, all from one sample in a study of blood T cell repertoires in COVID-19. The protocol was immunoSEQ multiplex PCR, while the TCRdb copy is restricted to in-frame clones and leaves out a portion. Among 350,000 to 450,000 clones listed, around 87% were seen once. Material: peripheral blood. All receptors derive from a human donor in a cohort sampled during active COVID-19. Both conserved end residues are trimmed from each CDR3.

ASSGTGHNEQF	TRBV2	TRBJ2-1
ASRRTGGRGNTEAF	TRBV13	TRBJ1-1
ASSTRLAELYEQY	TRBV10-1	TRBJ2-7
ASSLGGGREVFGNQPQH	TRBV7-8	TRBJ1-5
ASSPGTSGGSQWQF	TRBV5-1	TRBJ2-1
ASSTGQGNTDTQY	TRBV19	TRBJ2-3
ASSSYSHYEQY	TRBV5-6	TRBJ2-7
ASSFRTGDNEQF	TRBV6-5	TRBJ2-1
ASSQEAGRAFGNEQF	TRBV3-1/TRBV3-2	TRBJ2-1
ASSPRTPLGTDTQY	TRBV7-9	TRBJ2-3
ASSADRAYGYT	TRBV9	TRBJ1-2
ASSRDRENTEAF	TRBV23-1	TRBJ1-1
ASSIQGDPSTDTQY	TRBV19	TRBJ2-3
ASSEAFGRDTISEAF	TRBV2	TRBJ1-1
ASSHGPGTKNIQY	TRBV5-1	TRBJ2-4
AIRNPAGDATDRPGNTIY	TRBV10-3	TRBJ1-3
AIAGTSGGSSDTQY	TRBV10-3	TRBJ2-3
ASSFEAVNTDTQY	TRBV5-4	TRBJ2-3
ASSRWAGGEYGYT	TRBV27	TRBJ1-2
ASSLGRRGTEAF	TRBV7-6	TRBJ1-1
ASSPEGGRRETQY	TRBV6-6	TRBJ2-5
AWSRGDNEKLF	TRBV30	TRBJ1-4
ASRHTGSPLH	TRBV6-5	TRBJ1-6
ASSQGLADYYGYT	TRBV3-1/TRBV3-2	TRBJ1-2
ASSTLVSTDTQY	TRBV19	TRBJ2-3
ASSLAPGENTEAF	TRBV7-2	TRBJ1-1
ASSDRQGGPGNTIY	TRBV25-1	TRBJ1-3
ASSSDRTYEQY	TRBV11-1	TRBJ2-7
ASSQSLAGVCYGYT	TRBV23-1	TRBJ1-2
ASSLDGGSGEKLF	TRBV7-2	TRBJ1-4
ASSLVGEWDRSYNEQF	TRBV5-6	TRBJ2-1
ASSQATHSSYEQY	TRBV4-1	TRBJ2-7